Below, 8 T cell receptor beta chains from the same sample are listed, as sequenced in a study of CD8 T cells in Susac syndrome. Random hexamers were used to reverse transcribe the RNA input (roughly 0.5 to 1 ug). TCRdb independently ran MiXCR on the immunoSEQ multiplex PCR reads; one entry per CDR3 protein. The sample consists of about 190,000 distinct CDR3 sequences, 95% of them appearing once. The material sequenced was CD8+ T cells from PBMCs. All receptors come from a human donor with Susac syndrome.

The gene calls are TRBV15 and TRBJ2-1; possibly TRBD2 for D (5 bases). The CDR3 spans 11 residues. CDR1 LNHNV and CDR2 YYDKDF come from the germline V gene (reference sequence). The V and J ends lost 6 bases and 8 bases respectively, with 8 bases between them. CDR3 nucleotide sequence: TGTGCCACCAGTGAGGGTCATGAGCAGTTCTTC. As protein: CATSEGHEQFF.

The CDR3 region is CASSTSGGYEQYF. CDR3 nucleotides: TGTGCCAGCAGCACTAGCGGGGGATACGAGCAGTACTTC. V is TRBV27 and J is TRBJ2-7; 11 nucleotides line up with TRBD2. J gave up 4 bases and V 6 bases, and 2 bases lay outside the gene matches. The CDR3 contains 13 residues. The germline gives CDR1 MNHEY, CDR2 SMNVEV (reference sequence).

The chain's CDR3 is CASSSRLDYSYNEQFF. The CDR3 region has the DNA TGTGCCAGCAGCTCCCGACTAGATTACTCCTACAATGAGCAGTTCTTC. The J gene is TRBJ2-1, the V gene TRBV13; TRBD2 is a possible D gene (6 bases). V shed 4 bases and J shed 0 bases, with 13 bases lying between them. Germline lookup yields CDR1 PRHDT and CDR2 FYEKMQ (reference sequence). The CDR3 has 16 amino acids.

V gene TRBV11-3 combines with J gene TRBJ2-1; D is tentatively TRBD1 or TRBD2 (5 bases each). The CDR3 loop spans 13 amino acids. Germline assignment: CDR1 SGHNT and CDR2 YENEEA. V was cut by 6 bases and J by 8 bases, with 14 bases left in between. This CDR3 is CASRGPGAHEQFF. As DNA, the CDR3 is TGTGCCAGCAGAGGGCCCGGGGCTCATGAGCAGTTCTTC.

The rearrangement joins TRBV20-1 to TRBJ1-1, with D possibly matching TRBD1 (5 bases). V was cut by 2 bases and J by 5 bases, with 12 bases left in between. Germline V gives CDR1 DFQATT, CDR2 SNEGSKA (reference sequence). The CDR3 sequence is 13 residues long. Here the CDR3 DNA reads TGCAGTGCTAGACAGGGTTTAGGGACTGAAGCTTTCTTT. Its protein is CSARQGLGTEAFF.

The chain links TRBV5-1 to TRBJ2-7, with TRBD1 matching 12 bases. Germline CDR1 and CDR2: SGHRS and YFSETQ. Unmatched junction bases numbered 8, after V lost 4 bases and J lost 6 bases. CDR3 size: 15 residues. CDR3: CASSGTGTGGSEQYF. The CDR3 DNA is TGCGCCAGCAGCGGAACCGGGACAGGGGGCTCCGAGCAGTACTTC.

This chain connects TRBV9 to TRBJ1-1; a possible D gene is TRBD1 (5 bases). The length of the CDR3 is 12 residues. Deletions cut 3 bases from V and 6 bases from J, with 9 bases between. In germline, CDR1 is SGDLS, CDR2 YYNGEE. CDR3: CASSGRDPEAFF. The CDR3 region has the DNA TGTGCCAGCAGCGGTCGGGACCCTGAAGCTTTCTTT. The full variable domain, completed using reference TRBV9 and TRBJ1-1, is DSGVTQTPKHLITATGQRVTLRCSPRSGDLSVYWYQQSLDQGLQFLIQYYNGEERAKGNILERFSAQQFPDLHSELNLSSLELGDSALYFCASSGRDPEAFFGQGTRLTVV.

The V call is TRBV19, the J call TRBJ1-2; unclear D gene. Germline assignment: CDR1 LNHDA and CDR2 SQIVND (reference sequence). The CDR3 sequence is 15 residues long. Trimming shortened V by 3 bases and J by 1 base, and 12 bases separated the two germline ends. The CDR3 DNA sequence: TGTGCCAGTAGTATGGGAGGTACTCATAACTATGGCTACACCTTC. It yields the protein CASSMGGTHNYGYTF.